The 28 T cell receptor beta chains reported below all come from one sample, sequenced in a study of regulatory T cells in long-lasting Graves disease (dated by TCRdb to the early 2020s). The time point label corresponds to: persistent/refractory GD, antithyroid drugs over 5 years with positive TRAb. RNA was extracted from PBMCs in TRIzol for both TCR sequencing and RNA sequencing. Libraries were prepared through multiplex PCR. TCRdb shows the sequencer as Illumina HiSeq 4000. TCR beta libraries were built with iRepertoire HTBI primers and Arm-PCR amplification of CDR3 regions. TCRdb handled the public reads itself, with Q25 trimming in fastp and clone calling in MiXCR, and kept productive beta chains. Each entry merges the rows of one CDR3 protein and shows their most common DNA and genes. The sample table records a few hundred thousand distinct CDR3 sequences; roughly 23% of these occur just once. The biggest ten clones account for approximately 14% of the sample.

The specimen comprised peripheral blood mononuclear cells (PBMCs), sampled when the disease was refractory, from a patient treated with antithyroid drugs. These receptors were obtained from a female donor with Graves disease.

This clonotype was counted ten times or more. The rearrangement joins TRBV12-3 or TRBV12-4 to TRBJ1-5, with a tentative D call TRBD1 (5 bases). The CDR3 has 18 residues. Trimming cost V 3 bases and J 7 bases, with 25 bases left between them. CDR3: CASSFEGGGGSREQPQHF. The CDR3 nucleotides read TGTGCCAGCAGTTTTGAAGGCGGCGGGGGGAGTAGAGAACAGCCCCAGCATTTT.

V usage is TRBV6-2 or TRBV6-3 and J usage is TRBJ2-3; TRBD2 aligns across 10 bases. Germline assignment: CDR1 MNHEY and CDR2 SVGEGT. The V segment lost 0 bases and the J segment 4 bases; nucleotides outside the gene matches: 7. The CDR3 has 17 residues. The CDR3 coding sequence is TGTGCCAGCAGTTACTCGCCGCCTAGCGGGGGCGCAGATACGCAGTATTTT. Its translation: CASSYSPPSGGADTQYF.

This clonotype was counted a few times. An end of the junction does not agree with germline; a read error may underlie this. This chain uses TRBV5-1 with TRBJ2-7; the D gene is possibly TRBD1 (6 bases). The CDR3 loop spans 14 amino acids. Germline lookup yields CDR1 SGHRS and CDR2 YFSETQ. CDR3 protein: CASSLTGNPYEQYF. CDR3 in DNA: TGTGCCAGCAGTTTAACAGGGAACCCCTACGAGCAGTACTTC.

The CDR3 region is CASSPPPGTSKNIQYF. DNA for the CDR3: TGTGCCAGCAGTCCCCCTCCCGGGACTAGCAAAAACATTCAGTACTTC. The chain links TRBV6-1 to TRBJ2-4, with 8 nucleotides matching TRBD2. Germline V lookup: CDR1 MNHNS, CDR2 SASEGT. The CDR3 consists of 16 residues. V shed 5 bases, J shed 3 bases, and the junction held 9 bases outside the gene matches.

This clonotype was found a few times. This chain connects TRBV27 to TRBJ2-2; 13 bases are shared with TRBD2. The V segment lost 6 bases and the J segment 6 bases; nucleotides outside the gene matches: 4. Germline assignment: CDR1 MNHEY and CDR2 SMNVEV (reference sequence). This CDR3 is 15 amino acids long. CDR3 bases: TGTGCCAGCAGAAGGGGACTAGCGGGACCCGGGGAGCTGTTTTTT. Amino acids: CASRRGLAGPGELFF.

This clonotype was observed a handful of times. The DNA for the CDR3 is TGTGCCAGCAGCTTATCATCTTGGCGGGAGGGCGAGCAGTACTTC. Protein product: CASSLSSWREGEQYF. The rearrangement links TRBV7-9 to TRBJ2-7; 9 nucleotides agree with TRBD2. V shed 2 bases and J 6 bases; nucleotides not matched to a gene: 8. Germline CDR1 reads SEHNR; CDR2 reads FQNEAQ (reference sequence). The CDR3 covers 15 residues.

This rearrangement joins TRBV6-1 to TRBJ2-2; D possibly corresponds to TRBD1 (6 bases). Germline CDR1 and CDR2: MNHNS and SASEGT. With 6 bases removed from V and 5 bases from J, the gap between germline ends came to 10 bases. The CDR3 extends over 13 amino acids. The CDR3 spells CASRDQGTGELFF. The CDR3 nucleotides are TGTGCCAGCAGGGACCAGGGGACCGGGGAGCTGTTTTTT.

The V and J genes are TRBV20-1 and TRBJ2-7; D gene uncertain. Germline V gene sequence: CDR1 DFQATT, CDR2 SNEGSKA (reference sequence). V was clipped by 8 bases and J by 3 bases, with 17 bases between them. The CDR3 loop spans 13 amino acids. The CDR3 nucleotides are TGCAGTTCAATGTCGTTGACGGTCTACGAGCAGTACTTC. Encoded protein: CSSMSLTVYEQYF.

The V gene is TRBV27, the J gene TRBJ2-5, with D perhaps matching TRBD2 (5 bases). The length of the CDR3 is 14 residues. The germline V gene encodes CDR1 MNHEY and CDR2 SMNVEV (reference sequence). Trimming stripped 6 bases from V and 9 bases from J, with 20 bases between. The CDR3 here is CASSQWERAMAQYF. The CDR3, as DNA: TGTGCCAGCAGCCAATGGGAGAGGGCCATGGCCCAGTACTTC.

The sample holds many counts of this clonotype. For the CDR3, the DNA is TGTGCCAGCAGTAGATCCGGGACTCTCTACGAGCAGTACTTC. This codes for CASSRSGTLYEQYF. The chain recombines TRBV27 with TRBJ2-7, with D perhaps TRBD2 (6 bases). Per the germline V gene, CDR1 is MNHEY and CDR2 is SMNVEV (reference sequence). The CDR3 runs to 14 residues. Trimming shortened V by 5 bases and J by 3 bases, and 14 bases separated the two germline ends.

The table lists this clonotype with a few counts. The chain uses TRBV12-3 or TRBV12-4 and TRBJ1-3; the D gene is possibly TRBD1 (5 bases). The CDR3 sequence is 16 residues long. V was cut by 7 bases and J by 3 bases, with 19 bases left in between. The CDR3 region has the DNA TGTGCCAGCATTAAGATGTGGCAGGGTAATGGAAACACCATATATTTT. Its translation is CASIKMWQGNGNTIYF.

The gene calls are TRBV28 and TRBJ1-1; TRBD1 agrees at 7 bases. The V segment lost 3 bases and the J segment 0 bases; nucleotides outside the gene matches: 10. Germline-derived CDR1 and CDR2 are MDHEN and SYDVKM. This CDR3 comprises 17 residues. The CDR3 is CASSFTTGLVVNTEAFF. CDR3 DNA: TGTGCCAGCAGTTTCACGACAGGGCTGGTCGTGAACACTGAAGCTTTCTTT.

This clonotype came up many times. The gene calls are TRBV28 and TRBJ1-4; D ambiguous. The CDR3 runs 14 residues. Trimming took off 2 bases at V and 7 bases at J, with 11 bases between the two ends. Germline values: CDR1 MDHEN, CDR2 SYDVKM. The CDR3 region has the DNA TGTGCCAGCAGTTTAATCCCCATGGGTGAAAAACTGTTTTTT. Encoded protein: CASSLIPMGEKLFF.

The sample holds many counts of this clonotype. The chain is built from TRBV29-1 and TRBJ2-5, with unresolved D. The CDR3 totals 11 residues. Germline assignment: CDR1 SQVTM and CDR2 ANQGSEA. Trimming cost V 6 bases and J 4 bases, with 9 bases left between them. In DNA form, the CDR3 reads TGCAGCGTAGTCCTGAGAGAGACCCAGTACTTC. Protein product: CSVVLRETQYF. The variable domain in full, completed from reference TRBV29-1 and TRBJ2-5, reads SAVISQKPSRDICQRGTSLTIQCQVDSQVTMMFWYRQQPGQSLTLIATANQGSEATYESGFVIDKFPISRPNLTFSTLTVSNMSPEDSSIYLCSVVLRETQYFGPGTRLLVL.

This clonotype was detected only a few times. The chain employs TRBV29-1 and TRBJ2-2; possibly TRBD2 for D (6 bases). This CDR3 has 14 residues. The V gene's germline CDR1 is SQVTM and CDR2 ANQGSEA. V lost 5 bases, J lost 7 bases, and 17 bases lay in between. DNA for the CDR3: TGCAGCGTTACTCGGGACTTGATAGGCGGGGAGCTGTTTTTT. Translating it yields CSVTRDLIGGELFF.

This clonotype was counted ten times or more. This chain links TRBV11-2 with TRBJ1-1; D is possibly TRBD1 (5 bases). Trimming pared 5 bases from V and 7 bases from J, leaving 14 bases between. Germline values: CDR1 SGHAT, CDR2 FQNNGV. The CDR3 totals 13 residues. The CDR3: CASSVGGTIEAFF. The CDR3 nucleotides are TGTGCCAGCAGCGTTGGGGGGACGATTGAAGCTTTCTTT.

The table lists this clonotype with many counts. The CDR3: CASSPQGAGQPQHF. The CDR3 nucleotides read TGTGCCAGCAGTCCACAGGGGGCAGGTCAGCCCCAGCATTTT. The chain employs TRBV12-3 or TRBV12-4 and TRBJ1-5; 9 positions match TRBD1. The CDR3 totals 14 residues. J was trimmed by 6 bases and V by 5 bases; bases with no gene match: 5.

The rearrangement uses TRBV19 and TRBJ2-2; no clear D gene. Per the germline V gene, CDR1 is LNHDA and CDR2 is SQIVND (reference sequence). The CDR3 loop spans 16 amino acids. The V end lost 6 bases, the J end lost 4 bases, and 18 bases lay between the germline ends. The CDR3 is CASRRPTYGGTGELFF. In nucleotides, the CDR3 is TGTGCCAGTAGGCGCCCTACATATGGCGGCACCGGGGAGCTGTTTTTT.

Many counts were recorded for this clonotype. This chain joins TRBV27 and TRBJ2-7, with 7 bases matching TRBD2. CDR1 MNHEY and CDR2 SMNVEV come from the germline V gene (reference sequence). The CDR3 runs to 15 residues. V lost 4 bases and J lost 3; bases outside the gene matches: 9. For the CDR3, the DNA is TGTGCCAGCAGTTCCGGCCCGGGGGGTTTCTACGAGCAGTACTTC. Its translation is CASSSGPGGFYEQYF.

The CDR3 DNA follows: TGTGCCAGCAGCGTGGGACTAGCGGACTCTTTTACCCTTAGCACAGATACGCAGTATTTT. This sequence encodes CASSVGLADSFTLSTDTQYF. J is TRBJ2-3 and V is TRBV9; 11 bases map to TRBD2. CDR3 size: 20 residues. V was pared by 2 bases and J by 0 bases, with 14 bases of the junction left unmatched. CDR1 SGDLS and CDR2 YYNGEE come from the germline V gene. Using reference TRBV9 and TRBJ2-3 for the parts outside the CDR3, the full variable domain is DSGVTQTPKHLITATGQRVTLRCSPRSGDLSVYWYQQSLDQGLQFLIQYYNGEERAKGNILERFSAQQFPDLHSELNLSSLELGDSALYFCASSVGLADSFTLSTDTQYFGPGTRLTVL.

In its sample, this clonotype was seen many times. The V and J genes are TRBV28 and TRBJ2-7; 7 bases are shared with TRBD1. V was clipped by 1 base and J by 2 bases; unmatched bases: 14. Looked up from germline, CDR1 is MDHEN and CDR2 is SYDVKM. There are 18 residues in the CDR3. DNA for the CDR3: TGTGCCAGCAGTTTATTTCAGGACAGGTTCTCCTCCACCTACGAGCAGTACTTC. Protein sequence: CASSLFQDRFSSTYEQYF.

This rearrangement joins TRBV11-3 to TRBJ2-3; D tentatively reads TRBD1 or TRBD2 (6 bases each). The V end was cut by 2 bases, the J end by 0 bases, with 12 bases between. CDR1 and CDR2 (germline): SGHNT, YENEEA. The CDR3 runs to 16 residues. CDR3 sequence reads: CASSLRGTHSTDTQYF. Here the CDR3 DNA reads TGTGCCAGCAGCTTACGCGGGACACATAGCACAGATACGCAGTATTTT.

V and J are TRBV20-1 and TRBJ2-5; 12 nucleotides align to TRBD1. The CDR3 loop spans 16 amino acids. With 2 bases clipped from V and 2 bases from J, the junction kept 6 bases outside the gene matches. The V gene's germline CDR1 is DFQATT and CDR2 SNEGSKA (reference sequence). The CDR3 nucleotides are TGCAGTGCTAGAAAGGGGACAGGGGGCGCACAAGAGACCCAGTACTTC. Translated, it gives CSARKGTGGAQETQYF.

The count of this clonotype is one. This chain's CDR3 is CASSPLPSGSRNEQFF. In DNA form, the CDR3 reads TGCGCCAGCAGCCCGTTACCTAGCGGGAGTAGGAATGAGCAGTTCTTC. The gene calls are TRBV4-1 and TRBJ2-1, with TRBD2 matching 10 bases. The V gene's germline CDR1 is MGHRA and CDR2 YSYEKL. The CDR3 contains 16 residues. Trimming removed 4 bases from V and 7 bases from J; junction bases left unmatched: 10.

Many counts were recorded for this clonotype. The chain combines TRBV29-1 with TRBJ2-5, with 7 positions matching TRBD1. Trimming took 3 bases from V and 7 from J; bases not matched to a gene: 11. Germline CDR1 and CDR2: SQVTM and ANQGSEA. This CDR3 is built from 14 residues. As DNA, the CDR3 is TGCAGCGTTGAGGGACAGTCTCAAGACGTGACCCAGTACTTC. This translates into CSVEGQSQDVTQYF.

Of note for this clonotype: A clone one base away is much larger, so this may be a read error. The J gene is TRBJ1-2, the V gene TRBV12-3 or TRBV12-4; tentatively, D is TRBD1 (6 bases). The CDR3 covers 13 residues. Trimming pared 4 bases from V and 8 bases from J, leaving 14 bases between. Here the CDR3 reads CASSSRAGAGYTF. The CDR3 region has the DNA TGTGCCAGCAGTTCCCGGGCAGGGGCGGGCTACACCTTC.

This clonotype was detected only a few times. The rearrangement joins TRBV7-2 to TRBJ1-1, with TRBD1 matching 7 bases. The CDR3 loop spans 15 amino acids. V lost 4 bases and J lost 2; bases outside the gene matches: 7. Germline V CDR1 and CDR2: SGHTA, FQGNSA. CDR3 nucleotides: TGTGCCAGCAGCTCACAGGGGATCGAAAACACTGAAGCTTTCTTT. It codes for CASSSQGIENTEAFF.

This clonotype was seen more than once but under ten times. This chain links TRBV2 with TRBJ2-5; 7 bases are a match to TRBD2. The CDR3 totals 14 residues. CDR1 is SNHLY, CDR2 FYNNEI, per germline. The trim removed 4 bases at V and 7 bases at J, leaving 9 bases unmatched. The CDR3, as DNA: TGTGCCAGCAGTGCGACCTCGGGAGGTGGGACCCAGTACTTC. It encodes CASSATSGGGTQYF.